This T cell receptor beta chain stems from a study of cytomegalovirus exposure and HLA in healthy donors. Overall study findings and caveats: In vitro assays verified that three CMV-associated chains recognized CMV antigens specifically. Some TCR beta chains (roughly 150 of them) were listed as cytomegalovirus-associated.

The method was immunoSEQ multiplex PCR; TCRdb's version includes in-frame clones alone and lacks a portion of them. The table shows some 70,000 clones, with roughly 96% occurring only once. Concerning this clone: Its specificity is not known.

The CDR3 consists of 14 residues. Germline-derived CDR1 and CDR2 are LGHNA and YNFKEQ. Trimming shortened V by 2 bases and J by 6 bases, and 10 bases separated the two germline ends. The sequencing sample was made of PBMCs. The sequence was obtained from a man between 18 and 35 years old in good health and CMV-seronegative. The chain uses TRBV4-2 and TRBJ2-2, with D possibly TRBD1 on 6 matching bases. Written as DNA, the CDR3 is TGTGCCAGCAGCCAACTCCGGACAGCCGGGGAGCTGTTTTTT. Protein: CASSQLRTAGELFF.